The clone carrying this TCR beta chain was seen ten or more times. Distinct nucleotide sequences in the sample also encode this CDR3. Assay used: immunoSEQ multiplex PCR; TCRdb lists only in-frame clones, some missing. This table has under 140,000 clones, 60% to 80% appearing once. The data were obtained in a study of blood T cell repertoires in COVID-19. The CDR3 loop spans 15 amino acids. Germline values: CDR1 LGHNA, CDR2 YNFKEQ. Losses at the gene ends were 4 bases for V and 0 bases for J; bases not matched to a gene: 3. The sample comprised peripheral blood. The V call is TRBV4-2, the J call TRBJ2-7, with 10 bases matching TRBD2. The clonotype originates from a woman aged 80 or older with active or convalescent COVID-19. CDR3 sequence: CASSRGLAVSYEQYF. The CDR3 DNA sequence: TGTGCCAGCAGCCGCGGACTAGCGGTCTCCTACGAGCAGTACTTC.